This T cell receptor (beta chain) was captured by sequencing in a study of spatial heterogeneity in lung cancer. V shed 5 bases and J shed 9 bases, with 19 bases lying between them. Germline values: CDR1 MDHEN, CDR2 SYDVKM. The CDR3 runs to 14 residues. Time point specified: sample taken at primary tumor resection. Unsorted whole RNA from tumor, nontumor lung or frozen PBMC underwent sequencing. TCRdb redid the calling of the 5' RACE reads with MiXCR, one entry per CDR3 protein. The sample contains approximately 44,000 distinct CDR3 sequences, roughly 13% of which appear only once. This clonotype was observed many times.

The sequence came from a male donor with early-stage non-small cell lung cancer. Sequencing used PBMCs, obtained at surgery. The chain joins TRBV28 to TRBJ1-1; D perhaps matches TRBD1 (5 bases). Written as DNA, the CDR3 is TGTGCCAGCAGTCCCACACATCCGGGACCCAAAGCTTTCTTT. This sequence encodes CASSPTHPGPKAFF.